This TCR beta chain derives from a study of T cell responses to AZD1222 COVID-19 vaccine. V dropped 1 base and J dropped 7 bases, with 13 bases sitting between them. The germline V gene has CDR1 MDHEN and CDR2 SYDVKM. The CDR3 runs to 14 residues. Profiling relied on immunoSEQ multiplex PCR, and the TCRdb table lists in-frame clones only, not all of them. The sample has 95,000 to 150,000 clones, 92% seen once. The source is an adult who received the AZD1222 COVID-19 vaccine. This sequence joins TRBV28 and TRBJ1-2; D is perhaps TRBD1 (5 bases). The source was peripheral blood, collected 28 days after the second AZD1222 dose. The CDR3 DNA sequence: TGTGCCAGCAGTTTATATCCAGGGAGGGGTGGCTACACCTTC. The encoded protein is CASSLYPGRGGYTF.